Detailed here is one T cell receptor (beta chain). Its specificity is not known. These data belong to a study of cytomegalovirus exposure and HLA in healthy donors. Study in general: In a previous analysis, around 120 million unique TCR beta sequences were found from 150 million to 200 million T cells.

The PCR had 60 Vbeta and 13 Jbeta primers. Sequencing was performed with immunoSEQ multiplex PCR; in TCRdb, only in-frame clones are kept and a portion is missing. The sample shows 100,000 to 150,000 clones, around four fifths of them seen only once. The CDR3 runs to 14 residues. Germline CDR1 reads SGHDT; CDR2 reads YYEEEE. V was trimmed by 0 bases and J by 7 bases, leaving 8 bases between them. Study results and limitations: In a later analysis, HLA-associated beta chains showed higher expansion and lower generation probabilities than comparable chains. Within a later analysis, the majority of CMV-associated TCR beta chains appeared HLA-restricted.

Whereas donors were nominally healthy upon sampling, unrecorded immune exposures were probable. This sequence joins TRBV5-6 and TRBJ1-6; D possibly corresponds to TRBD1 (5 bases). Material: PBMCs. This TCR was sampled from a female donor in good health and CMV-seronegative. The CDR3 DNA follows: TGTGCCAGCAGCTTGGAGGGGTGGAATTCACCCCTCCACTTT. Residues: CASSLEGWNSPLHF.